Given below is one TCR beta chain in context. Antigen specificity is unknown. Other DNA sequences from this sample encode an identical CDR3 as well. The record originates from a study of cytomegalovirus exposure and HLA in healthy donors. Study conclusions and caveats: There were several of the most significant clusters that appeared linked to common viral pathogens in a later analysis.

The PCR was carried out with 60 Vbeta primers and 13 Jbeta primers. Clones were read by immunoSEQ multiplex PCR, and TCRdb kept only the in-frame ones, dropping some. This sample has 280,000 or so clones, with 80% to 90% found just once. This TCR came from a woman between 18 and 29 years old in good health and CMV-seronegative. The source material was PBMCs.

The CDR3 bases are TGTGCCAGCAGCGTTGGACAGGGGGTCTATGGCTACACCTTC. Translating gives CASSVGQGVYGYTF. V gene TRBV9 combines with J gene TRBJ1-2; 10 bases agree with TRBD1. CDR1 and CDR2 from the germline V gene are SGDLS and YYNGEE. Trimming took 2 bases from V and 4 from J; bases not matched to a gene: 2. There are 14 residues in the CDR3.